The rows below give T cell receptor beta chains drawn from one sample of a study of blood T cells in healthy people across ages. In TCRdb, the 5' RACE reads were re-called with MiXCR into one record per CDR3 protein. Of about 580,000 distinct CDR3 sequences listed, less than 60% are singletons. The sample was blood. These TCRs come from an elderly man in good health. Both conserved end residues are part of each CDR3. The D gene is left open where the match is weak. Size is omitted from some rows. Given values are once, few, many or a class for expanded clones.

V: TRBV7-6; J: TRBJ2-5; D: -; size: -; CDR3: CASSLEALGEQYF; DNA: TGTGCCAGCAGCTTAGAGGCCCTTGGTGAGCAGTACTTC
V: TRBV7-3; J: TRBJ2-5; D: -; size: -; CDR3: CASSFTSGGGGEQYF; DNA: TGTGCCAGCAGCTTTACTAGTGGGGGAGGGGGTGAGCAGTACTTC
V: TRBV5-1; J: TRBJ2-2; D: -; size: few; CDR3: CASSLGSKNTGELFF; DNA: TGCGCCAGCAGCTTGGGGAGCAAGAACACCGGGGAGCTGTTTTTT
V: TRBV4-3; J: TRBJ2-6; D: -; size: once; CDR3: CASSLVDSGADVLTF; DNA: TGCGCCAGCAGCCTTGTGGACTCTGGGGCCGACGTCCTGACTTTC
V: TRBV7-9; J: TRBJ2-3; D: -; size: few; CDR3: CASSSTAAGEYF; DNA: TGTGCCAGCAGCTCGACAGCAGCTGGGGAGTATTTT
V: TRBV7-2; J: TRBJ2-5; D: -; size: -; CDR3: CAGSSYGETQYF; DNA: TGTGCCGGCAGCTCCTACGGAGAGACCCAGTACTTC
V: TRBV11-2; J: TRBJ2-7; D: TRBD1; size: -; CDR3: CASSGRQGSYDQYF; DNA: TGTGCCAGCAGCGGTCGACAGGGTAGCTACGATCAGTACTTC
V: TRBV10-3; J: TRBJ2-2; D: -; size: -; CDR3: CATQVQGTTGELFF; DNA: TGTGCCACCCAAGTTCAGGGGACCACCGGGGAGCTGTTTTTT
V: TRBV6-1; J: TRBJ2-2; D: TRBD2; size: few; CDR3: CASRSGGRTGELFF; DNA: TGTGCCAGCAGGAGCGGGGGCCGGACCGGGGAGCTGTTTTTT
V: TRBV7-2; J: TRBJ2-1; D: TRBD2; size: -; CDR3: CASSLGRTSGGSQFF; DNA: TGTGCCAGCAGCTTAGGGCGGACTAGCGGGGGGTCGCAGTTCTTC
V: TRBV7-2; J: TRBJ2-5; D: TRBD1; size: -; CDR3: CASSMDRLRSDGQETRYF; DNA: TGTGCCAGCAGCATGGACAGGTTACGGAGCGACGGGCAAGAGACCCGGTACTTC
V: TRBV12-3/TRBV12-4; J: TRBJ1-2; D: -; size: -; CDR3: CASSPGTVGSTF; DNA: TGTGCCAGCAGCCCCGGGACGGTGGGTTCCACCTTC
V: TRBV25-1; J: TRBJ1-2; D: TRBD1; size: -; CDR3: CAGSPGQLLRGYTF; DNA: TGTGCCGGCAGCCCGGGACAGCTTCTTCGGGGCTACACCTTC
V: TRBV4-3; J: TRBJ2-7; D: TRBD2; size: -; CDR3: CASSQMLAGVSYEQYF; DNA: TGCGCCAGCAGCCAGATGTTAGCGGGAGTGTCCTACGAGCAGTACTTC
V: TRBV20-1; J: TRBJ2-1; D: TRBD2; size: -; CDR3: CSALQRGGGDEQFF; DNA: TGCAGTGCTCTCCAGCGGGGGGGTGGTGATGAGCAGTTCTTC
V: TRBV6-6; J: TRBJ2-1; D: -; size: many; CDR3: CASTSGSYNEQFF; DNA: TGTGCCAGCACGTCAGGCTCCTACAATGAGCAGTTCTTC
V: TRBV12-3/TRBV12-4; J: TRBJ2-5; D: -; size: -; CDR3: CASSRARVETQYF; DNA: TGTGCCAGCAGCCGGGCCCGCGTGGAGACCCAGTACTTC
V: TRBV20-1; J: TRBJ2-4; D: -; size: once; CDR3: CSARDSTNQEGHIQYF; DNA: TGCAGTGCTAGAGATTCCACGAACCAGGAGGGTCACATTCAGTACTTC
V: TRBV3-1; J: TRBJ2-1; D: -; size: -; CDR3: CASSGWRRSYNEQFF; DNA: TGTGCCAGCAGCGGCTGGCGTCGCTCCTACAATGAGCAGTTCTTC
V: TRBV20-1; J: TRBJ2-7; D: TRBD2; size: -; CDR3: CSAPSGRSYEQYF; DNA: TGCAGTGCCCCTAGCGGCCGCTCCTACGAGCAGTACTTC
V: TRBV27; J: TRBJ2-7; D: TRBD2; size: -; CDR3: CASTGTRGSYEQYF; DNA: TGTGCCAGCACCGGGACTAGGGGGAGCTACGAGCAGTACTTC
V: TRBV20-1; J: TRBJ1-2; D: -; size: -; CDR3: CSARRTETEGYTF; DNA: TGCAGTGCCCGGCGAACAGAGACGGAGGGCTACACCTTC
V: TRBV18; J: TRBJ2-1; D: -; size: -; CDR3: CASSPRQTRSSYNEQFF; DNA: TGTGCCAGCTCTCCCCGACAGACCCGGAGCTCCTACAATGAGCAGTTCTTC
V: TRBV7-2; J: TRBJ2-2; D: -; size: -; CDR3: CASSRTPDPNTGELFF; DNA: TGTGCCAGCAGCCGCACGCCCGATCCTAACACCGGGGAGCTGTTTTTT
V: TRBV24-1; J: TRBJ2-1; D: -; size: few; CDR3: CASRPSSGDNEQFF; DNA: TGTGCCTCCCGGCCGAGCTCAGGGGACAATGAGCAGTTCTTC
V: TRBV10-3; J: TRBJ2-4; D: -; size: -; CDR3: CAISESDTGIQYF; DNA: TGTGCCATCAGTGAGTCGGACACCGGCATTCAGTACTTC
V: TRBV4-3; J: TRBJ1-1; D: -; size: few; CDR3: CASSQERQNTEAFF; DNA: TGCGCCAGCAGCCAAGAACGCCAGAACACTGAAGCTTTCTTT
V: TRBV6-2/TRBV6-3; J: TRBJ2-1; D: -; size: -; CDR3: CASSKNYNEQFF; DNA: TGTGCCAGCAGCAAAAATTACAATGAGCAGTTCTTC
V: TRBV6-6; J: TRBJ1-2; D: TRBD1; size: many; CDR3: CASSRGTANYGYTF; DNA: TGTGCCAGCAGTCGTGGGACAGCTAACTATGGCTACACCTTC
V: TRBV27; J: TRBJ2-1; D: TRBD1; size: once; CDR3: CASSLVGTAFYNEQFF; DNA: TGTGCCAGCAGTCTTGTCGGGACAGCTTTCTACAATGAGCAGTTCTTC
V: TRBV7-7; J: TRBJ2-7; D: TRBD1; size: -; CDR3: CASSLADRGYEQYF; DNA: TGTGCTAGCAGCTTAGCGGACAGGGGCTACGAGCAGTACTTC
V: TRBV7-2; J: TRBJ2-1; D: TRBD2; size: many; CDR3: CASSLAGSSGYNEQFF; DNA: TGTGCCAGCAGCTTAGCCGGGTCTAGCGGGTACAATGAGCAGTTCTTC
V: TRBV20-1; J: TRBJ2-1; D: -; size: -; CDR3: CSAFSGAPYNEQFF; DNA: TGCAGTGCTTTCTCGGGGGCCCCGTACAATGAGCAGTTCTTC
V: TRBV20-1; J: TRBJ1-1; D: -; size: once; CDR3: CSARPPFPEGAFF; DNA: TGCAGTGCTAGACCCCCGTTTCCGGAAGGAGCTTTCTTT
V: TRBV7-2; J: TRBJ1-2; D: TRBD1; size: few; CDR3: CASSLGTGTRSGYGYTF; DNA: TGTGCCAGCAGCTTAGGGACAGGGACCCGCTCGGGCTATGGCTACACCTTC
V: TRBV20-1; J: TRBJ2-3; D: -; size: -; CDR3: CSARAGTLTHTQYF; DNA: TGCAGTGCTAGAGCCGGGACCTTGACGCATACGCAGTATTTT
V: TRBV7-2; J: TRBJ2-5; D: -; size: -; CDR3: CASSLVGGGQETQYF; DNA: TGTGCCAGCAGCTTAGTAGGTGGGGGCCAAGAGACCCAGTACTTC
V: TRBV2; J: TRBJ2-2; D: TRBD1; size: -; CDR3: CASSAGTGSAGELFF; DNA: TGTGCCAGCAGTGCCGGGACAGGGTCGGCCGGGGAGCTGTTTTTT
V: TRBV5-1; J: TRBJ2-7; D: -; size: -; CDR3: CASSLTRGREQYF; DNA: TGCGCCAGCAGCTTGACGCGGGGCCGGGAGCAGTACTTC
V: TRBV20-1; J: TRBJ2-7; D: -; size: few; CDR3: CSASDGSYEQYF; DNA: TGCAGTGCTAGTGACGGCTCCTACGAGCAGTACTTC
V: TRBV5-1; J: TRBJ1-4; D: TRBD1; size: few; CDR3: CASSLSGQGATNEKLFF; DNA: TGCGCCAGCAGCCTATCGGGACAGGGGGCAACTAATGAAAAACTGTTTTTT
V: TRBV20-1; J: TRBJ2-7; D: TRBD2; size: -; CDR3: CSTGLAGDNEQYF; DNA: TGCAGTACAGGACTAGCGGGAGACAACGAGCAGTACTTC
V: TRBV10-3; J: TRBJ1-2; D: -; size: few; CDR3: CAISPGYGYTF; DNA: TGTGCCATCAGCCCTGGGTATGGCTACACCTTC
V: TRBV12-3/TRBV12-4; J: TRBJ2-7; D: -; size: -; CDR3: CASGIRRTGEEQYF; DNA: TGTGCCAGCGGTATACGAAGGACTGGGGAGGAGCAGTACTTC
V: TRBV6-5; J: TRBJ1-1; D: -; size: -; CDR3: CASRIQGNTEAFF; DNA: TGTGCCAGCAGAATCCAGGGGAACACTGAAGCTTTCTTT
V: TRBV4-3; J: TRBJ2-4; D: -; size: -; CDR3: CASSPSGRGNSQYF; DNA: TGCGCCAGCAGCCCCAGCGGCCGGGGAAACAGTCAGTACTTC
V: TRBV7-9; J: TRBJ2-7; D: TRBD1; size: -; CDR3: CASSLALGQGAYEQYF; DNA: TGTGCCAGCAGCTTAGCTTTGGGACAGGGGGCCTACGAGCAGTACTTC
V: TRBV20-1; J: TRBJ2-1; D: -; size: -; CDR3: CSALPGGYNEQFF; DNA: TGCAGTGCCCTGCCAGGGGGGTACAATGAGCAGTTCTTC
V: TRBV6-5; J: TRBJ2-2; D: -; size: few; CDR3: CASSYGGQTGELFF; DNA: TGTGCCAGCAGTTACGGGGGGCAAACCGGGGAGCTGTTTTTT
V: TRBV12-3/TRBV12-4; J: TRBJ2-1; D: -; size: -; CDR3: CASSLQGTHPSEQFF; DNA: TGTGCCAGCAGTTTACAAGGGACACACCCTTCTGAGCAGTTCTTC
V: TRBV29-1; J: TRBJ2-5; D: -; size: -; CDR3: CSVGQQETRYF; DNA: TGCAGCGTTGGACAACAAGAGACCCGGTACTTC
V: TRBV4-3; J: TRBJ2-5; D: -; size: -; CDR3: CASSQESSVETQYF; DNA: TGCGCCAGCAGCCAAGAGTCCAGCGTGGAGACCCAGTACTTC
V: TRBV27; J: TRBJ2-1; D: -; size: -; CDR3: CASSSPASGEQFF; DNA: TGTGCCAGCAGTTCACCAGCAAGCGGCGAGCAGTTCTTC
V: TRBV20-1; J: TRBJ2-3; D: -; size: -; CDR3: CSAKREGAYTQYF; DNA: TGCAGTGCTAAGAGGGAGGGGGCGTATACGCAGTATTTT
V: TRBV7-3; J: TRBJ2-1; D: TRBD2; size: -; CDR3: CASSLRSLAGGLGEQFF; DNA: TGTGCCAGCAGCTTAAGGTCGCTAGCGGGAGGGCTAGGTGAGCAGTTCTTC
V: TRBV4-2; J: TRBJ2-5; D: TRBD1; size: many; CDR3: CASSQDKGAAETQYF; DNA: TGTGCCAGCAGCCAGGATAAGGGGGCGGCAGAGACCCAGTACTTC
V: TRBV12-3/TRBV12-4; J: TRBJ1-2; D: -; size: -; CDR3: CASVGGAGGNYGYTF; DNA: TGTGCCAGCGTCGGAGGGGCAGGCGGTAACTATGGCTACACCTTC
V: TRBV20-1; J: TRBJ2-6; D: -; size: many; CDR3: CSARAGANVLTF; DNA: TGCAGCGCCAGGGCCGGGGCCAACGTCCTGACTTTC